A single sample is the source of the 21 T cell receptor beta chains below, sequenced in a study of cytomegalovirus exposure and HLA in healthy donors. PCR involved 60 Vbeta and 13 Jbeta primers. Profiling relied on immunoSEQ multiplex PCR, and the TCRdb table lists in-frame clones only, not all of them. The table includes more than 65,000 clones, 67% detected once. The sample was PBMCs. These TCRs come from a woman in her 50s in good health and CMV-seropositive.

The chain joins TRBV11-2 to TRBJ1-2; tentative D call: TRBD1 (6 bases). CDR3 length: 13 residues. CDR1 SGHAT and CDR2 FQNNGV come from the germline V gene. Trimming removed 3 bases from V and 6 bases from J, with 11 bases in between. In DNA, the CDR3 is TGTGCCAGCAGCTTTTCGGGGGGCGATGGCTACACCTTC. Its protein is CASSFSGGDGYTF.

The chain is built from TRBV5-1 and TRBJ1-4, with TRBD1 matching over 8 bases. J gave up 4 bases and V 4 bases, and 6 bases lay outside the gene matches. This CDR3 region has 15 residues. In germline, CDR1 is SGHRS, CDR2 YFSETQ. CDR3 DNA sequence: TGCGCCAGCAGCCAGGGACAGGCCGGTAATGAAAAACTGTTTTTT. Its translation: CASSQGQAGNEKLFF.

This chain uses TRBV27 with TRBJ1-4; 8 bases match TRBD1. V lost 10 bases, J lost 4 bases, and 14 bases stayed unmatched. This CDR3 comprises 16 residues. In germline, CDR1 is MNHEY, CDR2 SMNVEV (reference sequence). The CDR3 sequence is CATGSRGQGLNEKLFF. In DNA, the CDR3 is TGTGCCACCGGGTCAAGAGGACAGGGTCTTAATGAAAAACTGTTTTTT.

In its sample, this clone was seen once. This chain joins TRBV7-9 and TRBJ2-7; weak D call: TRBD1 (6 bases). Trimming took 5 bases from V and 2 from J, leaving 13 bases between them. The CDR3 covers 14 residues. Germline CDR1 SEHNR, CDR2 FQNEAQ (reference sequence). In DNA form, the CDR3 reads TGTGCCAGCAGCATACAGGACAGCACCTACGAGCAGTACTTC. Its protein product is CASSIQDSTYEQYF.

This clone was seen more than once but under ten times. V is TRBV7-3 and J is TRBJ2-1; TRBD2 matches at 7 bases. Trimming took 5 bases from V and 5 from J; bases not matched to a gene: 9. The germline V gene has CDR1 SGHTA and CDR2 FQGTGA. The CDR3 is 15 amino acids. Here the CDR3 reads CASSPRTSRNNEQFF. DNA for the CDR3: TGTGCCAGCAGCCCCAGGACTAGTCGAAACAATGAGCAGTTCTTC.

The chain joins TRBV6-1 to TRBJ2-5, with 9 bases matching TRBD1. V shed 1 base, J shed 2 bases, and the junction held 2 bases outside the gene matches. Per the germline V gene, CDR1 is MNHNS and CDR2 is SASEGT. The CDR3 covers 15 residues. The CDR3 sequence is CASSEVDRGQETQYF. CDR3 in DNA: TGTGCCAGCAGTGAAGTAGACAGGGGGCAAGAGACCCAGTACTTC.

This clone showed up just a few times. The gene calls are TRBV7-3 and TRBJ2-7, with 8 bases fitting TRBD2. Germline V gene sequence: CDR1 SGHTA, CDR2 FQGTGA. V trimming: 2 bases; J trimming: 2 bases; junction bases outside the gene matches: 5. CDR3 length: 15 amino acids. CDR3 loop: CASSLYGGETYEQYF. The DNA for the CDR3 is TGTGCCAGCAGCTTATACGGGGGGGAGACCTACGAGCAGTACTTC.

The V gene is TRBV6-6, the J gene TRBJ1-1, with TRBD1 identical over 9 bases. With 8 bases clipped from V and 1 base from J, the junction kept 5 bases outside the gene matches. Germline CDR1 reads MNHNY; CDR2 reads SVGAGI (reference sequence). The CDR3 spans 14 residues. This chain's CDR3 is CASQKTGGNTEAFF. The CDR3 nucleotides read TGTGCCAGCCAAAAGACAGGGGGGAACACTGAAGCTTTCTTT.

The CDR3 bases are TGTGCCAGTAGTATAGGTCAGGTTGATGGCTACACCTTC. It translates to CASSIGQVDGYTF. The V call is TRBV19, the J call TRBJ1-2; no reliable D call. The CDR3 sequence is 13 residues long. Trimming removed 1 base at V and 6 bases at J, with 9 bases between. Germline V lookup: CDR1 LNHDA, CDR2 SQIVND (reference sequence).

V and J are TRBV18 and TRBJ1-1, with TRBD1 as a possible D gene (6 bases). The germline gives CDR1 KGHSH, CDR2 LQKENI. V was shortened by 6 bases and J by 7 bases, with 9 bases between the two germline ends. The CDR3 totals 11 residues. In nucleotides, the CDR3 is TGTGCCAGCTCGGCGACAGGTGAAGCTTTCTTT. Protein product: CASSATGEAFF.

This chain joins TRBV28 and TRBJ2-1, with 10 bases lining up with TRBD1. From germline, CDR1 is MDHEN and CDR2 SYDVKM. Unmatched junction bases numbered 18, after V lost 6 bases and J lost 16 bases. The CDR3 has 15 residues. Written as DNA, the CDR3 is TGTGCCAGCAGACCCGGGACAGGGGCAATCCAAGGAGGTTTCTTC. It translates to CASRPGTGAIQGGFF.

This clone was counted only a few times. DNA of the CDR3: TGTGCCAGCAGCCCCTTAGGGACAGCGGATAATTCACCCCTCCACTTT. Translating gives CASSPLGTADNSPLHF. The genes are TRBV4-2 and TRBJ1-6; 7 nucleotides agree with TRBD1. With 4 bases clipped from V and 5 bases from J, the junction kept 8 bases outside the gene matches. This CDR3 spans 16 amino acids. Germline CDR1 is LGHNA and CDR2 is YNFKEQ.

A word on this clone: A junction end diverges from the germline sequence, so it may reflect a read error. The CDR3 is CASSLGTVSERYF. CDR3 nucleotides: TGTGCCAGCAGCTTGGGGACAGTGAGTGAGCGGTACTTC. The chain employs TRBV5-6 and TRBJ2-7; the D gene is possibly TRBD1 (6 bases). The CDR3 has 13 residues. Looked up from germline, CDR1 is SGHDT and CDR2 is YYEEEE.

The V gene is TRBV4-1, the J gene TRBJ1-5; TRBD1 is a possible D gene (5 bases). CDR3 length: 17 amino acids. Between the trimmed V and J ends, which lost 1 base and 3 bases, there was a span of 16 bases. Looked up from germline, CDR1 is MGHRA and CDR2 is YSYEKL. CDR3 residues: CASSQVGGKGVNQPQHF. The CDR3 bases are TGCGCCAGCAGCCAAGTGGGGGGGAAGGGCGTCAATCAGCCCCAGCATTTT.

This clone was counted between two and nine times. This rearrangement joins TRBV18 to TRBJ2-6; perhaps TRBD1 as D (6 bases). Germline V gene data show CDR1 as KGHSH and CDR2 as LQKENI. Trimming took 4 bases from V and 0 from J, leaving 7 bases between them. There are 15 residues in the CDR3. Here the CDR3 reads CASSQDSSGANVLTF. The CDR3, as DNA: TGTGCCAGCTCACAGGACAGCTCTGGGGCCAACGTCCTGACTTTC.

In this sample, this clone turned up once. This chain uses TRBV6-5 with TRBJ2-5; TRBD1 matches at 10 bases. V shed 6 bases and J 5 bases; nucleotides not matched to a gene: 9. This CDR3 comprises 15 residues. Germline CDR1 is MNHEY and CDR2 is SVGAGI. The CDR3 is CASSSGTGVGETQYF. DNA of the CDR3: TGTGCCAGCAGCTCCGGGACAGGGGTCGGGGAGACCCAGTACTTC.

V usage is TRBV5-1 and J usage is TRBJ2-4, with TRBD2 matching over 8 bases. The J segment lost 7 bases and the V segment lost 4 bases, leaving 13 bases of the junction unmatched. This CDR3 has 16 residues. Germline lookup yields CDR1 SGHRS and CDR2 YFSETQ. The chain's CDR3 is CASSTSSTAGVNIQYF. The DNA of the CDR3 is TGCGCCAGCAGCACCTCTTCCACAGCGGGGGTGAACATTCAGTACTTC. Variable domain in full (rest from reference TRBV5-1 and TRBJ2-4): KAGVTQTPRYLIKTRGQQVTLSCSPISGHRSVSWYQQTPGQGLQFLFEYFSETQRNKGNFPGRFSGRQFSNSRSEMNVSTLELGDSALYLCASSTSSTAGVNIQYFGAGTRLSVL.

Of note for this clone: The junction and the germline gene differ at one end; a read error may be behind it. V usage is TRBV7-9 and J usage is TRBJ2-7; TRBD1 is a possible D gene (6 bases). Germline-derived CDR1 and CDR2 are SEHNR and FQNEAQ (reference sequence). The length of the CDR3 is 19 residues. The CDR3 coding sequence is TGTTCCAGCAGCTTACTCTGGGGGCACGACAGCGGTAGCTCCTACGAGCAGTACTTC. It is translated as CSSSLLWGHDSGSSYEQYF.

As DNA, the CDR3 is TGTGCCAGCAATCGGGCGGGGGAGACCCAGTACTTC. Translated, it gives CASNRAGETQYF. The rearrangement joins TRBV6-1 to TRBJ2-5; TRBD2 is a possible D gene (6 bases). This CDR3 comprises 12 residues. Germline V gene lookup returns CDR1 MNHNS and CDR2 SASEGT. Trimming removed 7 bases at V and 5 bases at J, with 11 bases between.

This chain joins TRBV6-1 and TRBJ2-3; 7 bases match TRBD1. Germline V gives CDR1 MNHNS, CDR2 SASEGT. Trimming at V came to 7 bases and at J to 6 bases, leaving 13 bases not matched to a gene. The CDR3 runs to 15 residues. Here the CDR3 reads CASNPVRQGWDTQYF. The CDR3 DNA is TGTGCCAGCAATCCAGTGAGACAGGGTTGGGATACGCAGTATTTT.

This clone showed up just once. This chain joins TRBV9 and TRBJ1-2; the match to TRBD1 covers 7 bases. J was trimmed by 5 bases and V by 3 bases; bases with no gene match: 13. Germline CDR1 and CDR2: SGDLS and YYNGEE. The CDR3 consists of 16 residues. The CDR3 protein is CASSAIPGTAHYGYTF. For the CDR3, the DNA is TGTGCCAGCAGCGCCATTCCCGGGACAGCCCATTATGGCTACACCTTC.